The rows below give T cell receptor beta chains drawn from one sample of a study of T-cell memory formation after mild COVID-19. Using its own MiXCR run on the 5' RACE reads, TCRdb lists one record per CDR3 protein. This table has approximately 440,000 distinct CDR3 sequences, around 18% appearing once. The sample was PBMCs or a T cell subset sorted from them (not recorded which). These receptor sequences come from an adult woman who had mild COVID-19 (a few samples of this study predate the infection). Cell type and time point are not known. Each CDR3 is given with its conserved first and last residue.

TRBJ2-5 TRBV24-1 CATSDFGTSGRETQYF
TRBJ2-2 TRBV12-3/TRBV12-4 CASSRGTGRTGELFF
TRBJ2-7 TRBV19 CASSIDLAGTGAGEQYF
TRBJ1-2 TRBV27 CASSLSWNSGIYGYTF
TRBJ2-7 TRBV29-1 CSVRKLSYEQYF
TRBJ2-1 TRBV24-1 CATSDRLAGGGDEQFF
TRBJ1-6 TRBV13 CASSPGGSDRNSPLHF
TRBJ2-1 TRBV6-6 CASSRGGKAYNEQFF
TRBJ2-1 TRBV7-2 CASRPGLALYNEQFF
TRBJ1-1 TRBV4-2 CASSQEGDSWDEAFF